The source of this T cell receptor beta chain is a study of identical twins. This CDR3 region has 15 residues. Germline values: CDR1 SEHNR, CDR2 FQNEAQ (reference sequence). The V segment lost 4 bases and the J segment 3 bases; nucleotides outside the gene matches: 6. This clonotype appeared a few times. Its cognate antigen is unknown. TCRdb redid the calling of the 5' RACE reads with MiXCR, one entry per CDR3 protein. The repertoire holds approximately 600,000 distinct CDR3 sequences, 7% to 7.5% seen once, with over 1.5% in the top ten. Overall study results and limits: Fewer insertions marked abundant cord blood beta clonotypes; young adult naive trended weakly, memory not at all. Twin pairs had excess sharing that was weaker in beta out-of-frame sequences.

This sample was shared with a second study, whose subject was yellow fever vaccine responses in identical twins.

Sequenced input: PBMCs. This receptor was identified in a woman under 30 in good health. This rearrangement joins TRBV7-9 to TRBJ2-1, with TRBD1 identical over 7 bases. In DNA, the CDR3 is TGTGCCAGCAGCTCGCCATGGACAGGCTACAATGAGCAGTTCTTC. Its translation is CASSSPWTGYNEQFF.